This TCR beta chain originates from a study of blood T cell repertoires in COVID-19. About the study: Samples came from the United States, Italy and Spain, spanning acute and convalescent COVID-19. The analysed material was cDNA or gDNA that came from T cells, B-cell-depleted T cells, or PBMCs.

The length of the CDR3 is 15 residues. V lost 3 bases, J lost 5 bases, and 6 bases stayed unmatched. The germline gives CDR1 LGHDT, CDR2 YNNKEL (reference sequence). In its sample, this clone was seen once. The data were produced by immunoSEQ multiplex PCR, yet TCRdb's version contains in-frame clones alone and is incomplete. The table records 150,000 to 200,000 clones, over 60% of them present only once. The chain uses TRBV3-1 (or the pseudogene TRBV3-2) and TRBJ2-5; TRBD2 matches 10 bases. The TCR was taken from a man in his sixties with acute or convalescent COVID-19. Sequenced: peripheral blood. The CDR3 coding sequence is TGTGCCAGCAGCCACCTAGCGGGGGTCGAGGAGACCCAGTACTTC. Its protein is CASSHLAGVEETQYF.